The 10 T cell receptor beta chains given below trace back to one sample, sequenced in a study of CD8+ T cells in alopecia areata. Sample treatment: oral pan-JAK inhibitor, 5-10 mg twice daily. Extracted RNA was reverse transcribed, and the resulting cDNA served as sequencing template. Produced via immunoSEQ multiplex PCR; TCRdb's table is partial and in-frame only. This sample has 180,000 or so clones, with 58% found just once. This material consisted of CD4+ T cells sorted from blood, taken at week 24, from a patient treated with tofacitinib. The source is a human donor with alopecia areata.

This clone was counted many times. V gene TRBV5-5 combines with J gene TRBJ2-3, with a tentative D call TRBD1 (5 bases). The ends were cut back, 2 bases at V and 0 bases at J, with 13 bases in the middle. The CDR3 spans 16 residues. Per germline, CDR1 SGHKS and CDR2 YYEKEE (reference sequence). CDR3 sequence reads: CASSFGPTASTDTQYF. The CDR3 DNA sequence: TGTGCCAGCAGCTTTGGGCCGACAGCGAGCACAGATACGCAGTATTTT.

This clone was picked up one time. The chain combines TRBV25-1 with TRBJ1-6; 7 nucleotides agree with TRBD1. V shed 1 base, J shed 10 bases, and the junction held 7 bases outside the gene matches. This CDR3 has 15 residues. Germline V lookup: CDR1 MGHDK, CDR2 SYGVNS. In nucleotides, the CDR3 is TGTGCCAGCAGTGAATCCGACAGGGATAGCTCACCCCTCCACTTT. Translated: CASSESDRDSSPLHF.

V usage is TRBV5-4 and J usage is TRBJ1-5, with a weak D call TRBD1 (5 bases). The germline V and J ends were trimmed by 5 bases and 3 bases, with 12 bases remaining between them. Germline values: CDR1 SGHNT, CDR2 YYREEE (reference sequence). The length of the CDR3 is 14 residues. CDR3 DNA: TGTGCCAGCAGTCGGACGGGGGACAATCAGCCCCAGCATTTT. Protein sequence: CASSRTGDNQPQHF.

This chain uses TRBV7-3 with TRBJ2-5; 9 positions agree with TRBD2. V gave up 2 bases and J gave up 5 bases; unmatched junction bases: 18. The CDR3 is 19 amino acids. CDR1 is SGHTA and CDR2 is FQGTGA in the germline V gene. CDR3 loop: CASSLSLVAGEIKVETQYF. DNA of the CDR3: TGTGCCAGCAGCTTATCATTGGTAGCGGGGGAAATAAAGGTGGAGACCCAGTACTTC.

The V gene is TRBV4-3, the J gene TRBJ1-6; 7 positions match TRBD1. Unmatched junction bases numbered 7, after V lost 3 bases and J lost 5 bases. Germline V gene lookup returns CDR1 LGHNA and CDR2 YSLEER. CDR3 size: 16 residues. The CDR3 region has the DNA TGCGCCAGCAGCCAGTTAGCGGGACAGAATAATTCACCCCTCCACTTT. Encoded protein: CASSQLAGQNNSPLHF.

A word on this clone: The sample carries other DNA sequences with the same CDR3. V is TRBV10-3 and J is TRBJ2-5; D call uncertain. Trimming removed 10 bases from V and 3 bases from J, with 6 bases in between. Per germline, CDR1 ENHRY and CDR2 SYGVKD. CDR3 length: 10 residues. This chain's CDR3 is CATGEETQYF. CDR3 DNA: TGTGCCACCGGAGAAGAGACCCAGTACTTC.

This chain uses TRBV11-3 with TRBJ2-1; D unclear. In germline, CDR1 is SGHNT, CDR2 YENEEA. The ends were cut back, 5 bases at V and 8 bases at J, with 16 bases in the middle. This CDR3 spans 14 amino acids. The CDR3 protein is CASSTPPASDEQFF. DNA of the CDR3: TGTGCCAGCAGCACCCCTCCAGCTAGTGATGAGCAGTTCTTC.

The chain links TRBV28 to TRBJ2-7; TRBD2 might be the D (6 bases). V was clipped by 6 bases and J by 3 bases, with 15 bases between them. From germline, CDR1 is MDHEN and CDR2 SYDVKM. This CDR3 comprises 14 residues. Written as DNA, the CDR3 is TGTGCCAGCAGCACGTTGGGACTCCTCTACGAGCAGTACTTC. It yields the protein CASSTLGLLYEQYF.

The V and J genes are TRBV4-3 and TRBJ1-3; D may be TRBD1 (5 bases). CDR3 length: 17 residues. The V and J ends lost 0 bases and 3 bases respectively, with 15 bases between them. Germline assignment: CDR1 LGHNA and CDR2 YSLEER. The CDR3 loop is CASSQEIPGDGGNTIYF. CDR3 DNA sequence: TGCGCCAGCAGCCAAGAGATCCCGGGGGACGGTGGAAACACCATATATTTT.

This chain links TRBV29-1 with TRBJ2-7; a possible D gene is TRBD2 (5 bases). Trimming removed 4 bases from V and 2 bases from J, with 12 bases in between. The CDR3 consists of 13 residues. The germline CDR1 and CDR2 sequences are SQVTM and ANQGSEA. CDR3 coding DNA: TGCAGCGTTGCCGACGGGAAAACCTACGAGCAGTACTTC. Encoded protein: CSVADGKTYEQYF.